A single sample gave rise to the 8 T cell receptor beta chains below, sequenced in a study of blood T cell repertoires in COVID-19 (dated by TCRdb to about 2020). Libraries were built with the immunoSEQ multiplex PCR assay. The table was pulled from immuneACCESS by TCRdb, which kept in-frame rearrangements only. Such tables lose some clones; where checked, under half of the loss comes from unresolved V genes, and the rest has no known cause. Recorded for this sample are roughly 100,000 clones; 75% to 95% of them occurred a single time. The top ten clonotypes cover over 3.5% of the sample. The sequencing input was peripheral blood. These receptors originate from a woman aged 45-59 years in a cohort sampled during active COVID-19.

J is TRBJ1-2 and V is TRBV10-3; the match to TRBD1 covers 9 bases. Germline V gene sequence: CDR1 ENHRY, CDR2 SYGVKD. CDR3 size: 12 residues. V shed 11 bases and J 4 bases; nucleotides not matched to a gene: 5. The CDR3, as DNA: TGTGCCGTCGGGACAGGGTCCTATGGCTACACCTTC. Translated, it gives CAVGTGSYGYTF.

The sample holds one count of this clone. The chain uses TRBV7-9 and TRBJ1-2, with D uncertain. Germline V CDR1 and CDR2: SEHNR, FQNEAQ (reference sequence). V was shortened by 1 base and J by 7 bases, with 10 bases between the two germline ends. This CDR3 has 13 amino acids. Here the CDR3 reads CASSLVQEGGYTF. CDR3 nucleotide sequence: TGTGCCAGCAGCTTAGTCCAGGAGGGTGGCTACACCTTC.

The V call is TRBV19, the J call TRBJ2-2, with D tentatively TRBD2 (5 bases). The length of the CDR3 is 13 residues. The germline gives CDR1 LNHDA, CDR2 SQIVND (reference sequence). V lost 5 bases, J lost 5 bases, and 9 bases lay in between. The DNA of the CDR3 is TGTGCCAGTAGTGCCAGAGGGACCGGGGAGCTGTTTTTT. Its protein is CASSARGTGELFF.

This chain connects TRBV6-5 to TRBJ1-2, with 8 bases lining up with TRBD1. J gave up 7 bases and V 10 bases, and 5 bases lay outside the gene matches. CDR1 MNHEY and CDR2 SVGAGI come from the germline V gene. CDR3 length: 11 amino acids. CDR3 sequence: CANSGGVGYTF. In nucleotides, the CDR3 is TGTGCCAATTCAGGGGGCGTTGGCTACACCTTC.

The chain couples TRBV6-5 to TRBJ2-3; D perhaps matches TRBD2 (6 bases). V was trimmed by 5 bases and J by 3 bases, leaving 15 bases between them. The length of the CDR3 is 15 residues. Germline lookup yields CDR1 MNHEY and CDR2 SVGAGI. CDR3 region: CASSSGWWRTDTQYF. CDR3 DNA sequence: TGTGCCAGCAGTAGCGGGTGGTGGAGAACAGATACGCAGTATTTT.

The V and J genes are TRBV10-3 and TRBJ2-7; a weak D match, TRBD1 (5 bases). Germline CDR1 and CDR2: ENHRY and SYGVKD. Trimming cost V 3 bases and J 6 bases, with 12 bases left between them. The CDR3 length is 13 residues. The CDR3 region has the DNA TGTGCCATCAGTGATCCCTTGGGGCTCGAGCAGTACTTC. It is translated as CAISDPLGLEQYF.

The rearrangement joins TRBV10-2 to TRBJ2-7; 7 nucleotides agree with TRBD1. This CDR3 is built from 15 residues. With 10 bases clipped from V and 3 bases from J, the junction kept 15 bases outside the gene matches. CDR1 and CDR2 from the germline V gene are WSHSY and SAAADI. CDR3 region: CATSPGATGRYEQYF. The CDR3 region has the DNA TGCGCCACCTCCCCAGGGGCGACAGGGCGCTACGAGCAGTACTTC.

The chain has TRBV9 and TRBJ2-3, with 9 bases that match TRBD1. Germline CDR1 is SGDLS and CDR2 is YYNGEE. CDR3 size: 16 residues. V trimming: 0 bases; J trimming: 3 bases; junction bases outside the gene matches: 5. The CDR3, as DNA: TGTGCCAGCAGCGTAGCTTCCGGGACAGGGACAGATACGCAGTATTTT. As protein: CASSVASGTGTDTQYF. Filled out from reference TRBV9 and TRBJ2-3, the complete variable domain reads DSGVTQTPKHLITATGQRVTLRCSPRSGDLSVYWYQQSLDQGLQFLIQYYNGEERAKGNILERFSAQQFPDLHSELNLSSLELGDSALYFCASSVASGTGTDTQYFGPGTRLTVL.